These T cell receptor beta chains were read from a single sample in a study of shared clonotypes between healthy human individuals. Here immunoSEQ multiplex PCR was the method, and the copy in TCRdb shows in-frame clones only, minus some. The sample comprises some 2 million clones, roughly 95% of which are singletons, and 0.85% to 1.3% rests with the top ten. The specimen was naive CD8+ T cells sorted from blood. The receptors shown here come from a man aged 18 to 30 in good health. Both conserved end residues are part of each CDR3. A D gene is named only where the DNA matches it firmly. Where a row states a size, it is once, few, many or the class of an expanded clone; other rows omit it.

>TRBJ2-1|21|TRBD2|-|TRBV29-1
CSVEDTPQRGGASSSYNEQFF
TGCAGCGTTGAAGATACACCCCAGCGGGGGGGTGCTAGCAGCTCCTACAATGAGCAGTTCTTC
>TRBJ2-5|13|-|-|TRBV7-9
CASSTNEQETQYF
TGTGCCAGCAGCACAAACGAGCAAGAGACCCAGTACTTC
>TRBJ2-7|15|TRBD2|-|TRBV10-2
CASSPYSGGAYEQYF
TGCGCCAGCAGCCCCTATAGCGGGGGGGCTTACGAGCAGTACTTC
>TRBJ1-2|14|TRBD1|-|TRBV10-3
CAIRLDRVPYGYTF
TGTGCCATCCGCTTGGACAGGGTGCCCTATGGCTACACCTTC
>TRBJ2-7|11|-|-|TRBV2
CASSLSYEQYF
TGTGCCAGCAGTCTTTCCTACGAGCAGTACTTC
>TRBJ1-1|14|-|-|TRBV6-5
CASSSSDGNTEAFF
TGTGCCAGCAGCTCTTCGGACGGGAACACTGAAGCTTTCTTT
>TRBJ1-5|13|TRBD1|once|TRBV4-3
CASSQGQGQPQHF
TGCGCCAGCAGCCAGGGACAGGGCCAGCCCCAGCATTTT
>TRBJ1-2|14|TRBD1|-|TRBV2
CASRETLTGHGYTF
TGTGCCAGCAGGGAAACTTTGACAGGGCATGGCTACACCTTC
>TRBJ2-7|12|-|-|TRBV11-2
CASSPRGDEQYF
TGTGCCAGCAGCCCCCGGGGTGATGAGCAGTACTTC
>TRBJ2-7|15|TRBD1|-|TRBV5-6
CASSAGTESSYEQYF
TGTGCCAGCAGCGCCGGGACAGAGAGCTCCTACGAGCAGTACTTC
>TRBJ2-1|13|-|-|TRBV7-9
CASRQDPGNEQFF
TGTGCCAGCAGACAGGATCCGGGCAATGAGCAGTTCTTC
>TRBJ2-3|11|-|-|TRBV2
CARRLEDTQYF
TGTGCCAGAAGACTCGAGGATACGCAGTATTTT
>TRBJ2-3|15|TRBD1|-|TRBV6-6
CASSYGTGGTDTQYF
TGTGCCAGCAGTTACGGGACAGGGGGCACAGATACGCAGTATTTT
>TRBJ1-3|14|-|-|TRBV30
CAWTAGVSGNTIYF
TGTGCCTGGACCGCCGGAGTCTCTGGAAACACCATATATTTT
>TRBJ2-1|13|-|-|TRBV9
CASSVRTDNEQFF
TGTGCCAGCAGTGTACGGACAGACAATGAGCAGTTCTTC
>TRBJ2-3|14|-|-|TRBV6-5
CASSSMGSTDTQYF
TGTGCCAGCAGTAGTATGGGTAGCACAGATACGCAGTATTTT